This T cell receptor beta chain was captured in a study of T cells in tumors after PD-1 blockade. Study summary: Each patient got pembrolizumab 200 mg every 3 weeks or cemiplimab 350 mg every 2 weeks. Mean per blood sample: 113,528 templates (about 24,000-270,000), some 34,000 unique clonotypes. Study results and caveats: Some novel exhausted tumor clones appeared in pre-treatment blood, suggesting peripheral recruitment.

Regarding this clone: Its antigen is currently unknown.

In germline, CDR1 is SGHDT, CDR2 YYEEEE. The germline V and J ends were trimmed by 1 base and 8 bases, with 13 bases remaining between them. The length of the CDR3 is 14 residues. The assay was immunoSEQ multiplex PCR, and TCRdb's table has in-frame clones only and misses some. This table holds more than 40,000 clones, roughly 80% found once. This sequence joins TRBV5-6 and TRBJ1-3; perhaps TRBD1 as D (6 bases). The sample here was PBMCs, taken before anti-PD-1 therapy. This TCR was sampled from a human donor with advanced basal cell or squamous cell carcinoma (not recorded which). CDR3 residues: CASSLPGGEDTIYF. CDR3 coding DNA: TGTGCCAGCAGCTTGCCCGGGGGCGAAGACACCATATATTTT.